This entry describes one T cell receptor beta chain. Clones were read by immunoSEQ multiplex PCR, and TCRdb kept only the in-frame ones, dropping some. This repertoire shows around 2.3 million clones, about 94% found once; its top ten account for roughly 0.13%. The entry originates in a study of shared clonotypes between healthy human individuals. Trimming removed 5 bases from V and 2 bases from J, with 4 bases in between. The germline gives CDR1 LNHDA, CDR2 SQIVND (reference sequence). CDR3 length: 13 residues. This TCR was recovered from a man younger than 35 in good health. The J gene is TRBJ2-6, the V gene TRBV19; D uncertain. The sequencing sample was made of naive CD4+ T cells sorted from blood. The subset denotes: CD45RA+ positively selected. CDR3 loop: CASSSTGANVLTF. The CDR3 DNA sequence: TGTGCCAGTAGTTCTACTGGGGCCAACGTCCTGACTTTC.